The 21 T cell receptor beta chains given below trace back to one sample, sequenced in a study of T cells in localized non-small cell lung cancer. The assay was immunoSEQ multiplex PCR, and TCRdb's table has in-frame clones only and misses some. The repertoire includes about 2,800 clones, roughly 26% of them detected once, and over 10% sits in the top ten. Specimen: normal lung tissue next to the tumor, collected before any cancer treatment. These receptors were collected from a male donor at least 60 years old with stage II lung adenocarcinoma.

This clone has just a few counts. The CDR3 nucleotides read TGTGCCAGCAGCTTAAACAGGGGTGCTGAAGCTTTCTTT. It is translated as CASSLNRGAEAFF. The chain is built from TRBV7-2 and TRBJ1-1; 7 bases align to TRBD1. The CDR3 totals 13 residues. Germline V gene lookup returns CDR1 SGHTA and CDR2 FQGNSA. J was trimmed by 6 bases and V by 2 bases; bases with no gene match: 3.

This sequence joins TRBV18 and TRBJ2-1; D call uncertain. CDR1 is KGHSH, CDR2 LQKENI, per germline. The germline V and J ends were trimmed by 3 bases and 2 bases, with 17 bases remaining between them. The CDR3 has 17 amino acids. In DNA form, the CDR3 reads TGTGCCAGCTCACCGGGCATTAGCAGTTCTGCCTACAATGAGCAGTTCTTC. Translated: CASSPGISSSAYNEQFF.

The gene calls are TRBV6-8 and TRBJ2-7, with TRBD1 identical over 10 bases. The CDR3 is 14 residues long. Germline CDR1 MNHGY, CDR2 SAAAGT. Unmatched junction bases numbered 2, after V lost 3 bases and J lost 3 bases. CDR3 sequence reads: CASSYRDRGYEQYF. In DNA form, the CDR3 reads TGTGCCAGCAGTTATCGGGACAGGGGCTACGAGCAGTACTTC.

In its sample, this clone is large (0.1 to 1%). The CDR3 is CASTQQDNYGYTF. Here the CDR3 DNA reads TGTGCCAGCACTCAGCAGGACAACTATGGCTACACCTTC. The J gene is TRBJ1-2, the V gene TRBV28; D is ambiguous. Germline CDR1 reads MDHEN; CDR2 reads SYDVKM. This CDR3 has 13 amino acids. The V gene lost 7 bases and the J gene lost 2 bases, with 11 bases spanning the gap.

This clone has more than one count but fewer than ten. The CDR3 region is CASSLAQTPDTQYF. The CDR3 DNA sequence: TGTGCCAGCAGCTTGGCTCAGACCCCAGATACGCAGTATTTT. This chain joins TRBV11-3 and TRBJ2-3, with D uncertain. The germline gives CDR1 SGHNT, CDR2 YENEEA. V lost 3 bases and J 4 bases, leaving 11 bases between the germline ends. This CDR3 has 14 amino acids.

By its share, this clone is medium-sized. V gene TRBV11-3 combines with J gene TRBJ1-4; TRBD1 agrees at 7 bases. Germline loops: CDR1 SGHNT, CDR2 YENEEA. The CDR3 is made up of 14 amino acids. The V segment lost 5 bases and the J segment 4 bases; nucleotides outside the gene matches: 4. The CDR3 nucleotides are TGTGCCAGCAGCCACGGGACAGTTAATGAAAAACTGTTTTTT. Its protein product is CASSHGTVNEKLFF.

CDR3 region: CASSFGRGTNEKLFF. DNA of the CDR3: TGTGCCAGCAGCTTTGGGCGGGGAACTAATGAAAAACTGTTTTTT. The gene calls are TRBV11-3 and TRBJ1-4; no reliable D call. The CDR3 runs 15 residues. CDR1 is SGHNT and CDR2 is YENEEA in the germline V gene. Trimming removed 3 bases from V and 1 base from J, with 9 bases in between.

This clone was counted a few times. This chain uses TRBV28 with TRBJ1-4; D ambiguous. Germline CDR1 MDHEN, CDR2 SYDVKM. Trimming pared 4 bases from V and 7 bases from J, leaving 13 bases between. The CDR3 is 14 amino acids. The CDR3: CASSSAVGIEKLFF. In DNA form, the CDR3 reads TGTGCCAGCAGTTCGGCAGTTGGGATTGAAAAACTGTTTTTT.

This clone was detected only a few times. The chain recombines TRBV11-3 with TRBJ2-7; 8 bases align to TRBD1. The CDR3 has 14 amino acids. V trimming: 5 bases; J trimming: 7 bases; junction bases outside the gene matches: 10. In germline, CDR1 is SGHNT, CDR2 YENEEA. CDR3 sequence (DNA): TGTGCCAGCAGCGCGGGACAGGCCCTCGCGGAGCAGTACTTC. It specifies CASSAGQALAEQYF.

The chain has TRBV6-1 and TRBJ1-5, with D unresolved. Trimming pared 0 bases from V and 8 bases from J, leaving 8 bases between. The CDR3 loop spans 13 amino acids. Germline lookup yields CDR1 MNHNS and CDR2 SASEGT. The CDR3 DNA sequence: TGTGCCAGCAGTGAAGCACTCGGGAAGCCCCAGCATTTT. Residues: CASSEALGKPQHF.

In DNA, the CDR3 is TGTGCCAGCAGTGAAGGGAGGGGGCGGCGAGAGACCCAGTACTTC. Its translation is CASSEGRGRRETQYF. The rearrangement links TRBV25-1 to TRBJ2-5, with D perhaps assigned TRBD1 or TRBD2 (7 bases each). The germline gives CDR1 MGHDK, CDR2 SYGVNS. The CDR3 contains 15 residues. Trimming left V 2 bases short and J 4 bases short, with 14 bases between.

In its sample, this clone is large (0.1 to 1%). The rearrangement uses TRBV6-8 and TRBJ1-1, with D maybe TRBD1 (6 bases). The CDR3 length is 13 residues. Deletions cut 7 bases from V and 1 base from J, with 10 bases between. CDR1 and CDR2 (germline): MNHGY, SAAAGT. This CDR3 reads CASIDRPNTEAFF. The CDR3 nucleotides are TGTGCCAGCATCGACAGGCCGAACACTGAAGCTTTCTTT.

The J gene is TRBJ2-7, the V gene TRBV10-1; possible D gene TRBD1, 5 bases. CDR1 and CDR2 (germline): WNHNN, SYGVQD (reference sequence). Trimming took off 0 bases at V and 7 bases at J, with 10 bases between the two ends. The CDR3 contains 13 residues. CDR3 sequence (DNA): TGCGCCAGCAGTGAGTCGAACAGGCGGGAGCAGTACTTC. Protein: CASSESNRREQYF.

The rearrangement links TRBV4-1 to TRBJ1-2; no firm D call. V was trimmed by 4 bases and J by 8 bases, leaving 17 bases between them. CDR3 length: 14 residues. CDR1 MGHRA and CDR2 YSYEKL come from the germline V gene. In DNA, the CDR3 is TGCGCCAGCAGCCTTAACCCGAGCTCTTGGGGCTACACCTTC. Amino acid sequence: CASSLNPSSWGYTF.

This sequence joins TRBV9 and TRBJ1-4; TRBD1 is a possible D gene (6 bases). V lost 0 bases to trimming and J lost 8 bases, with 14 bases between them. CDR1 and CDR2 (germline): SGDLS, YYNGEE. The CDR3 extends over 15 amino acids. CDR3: CASSVGARGGEKLFF. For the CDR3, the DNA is TGTGCCAGCAGCGTAGGGGCCAGGGGAGGGGAAAAACTGTTTTTT.

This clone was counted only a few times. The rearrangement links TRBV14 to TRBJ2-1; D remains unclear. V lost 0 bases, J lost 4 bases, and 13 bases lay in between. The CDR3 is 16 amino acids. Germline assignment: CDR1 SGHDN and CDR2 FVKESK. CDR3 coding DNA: TGTGCCAGCAGCCAAGATGTGGTAGGAGTATACAATGAGCAGTTCTTC. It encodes CASSQDVVGVYNEQFF.

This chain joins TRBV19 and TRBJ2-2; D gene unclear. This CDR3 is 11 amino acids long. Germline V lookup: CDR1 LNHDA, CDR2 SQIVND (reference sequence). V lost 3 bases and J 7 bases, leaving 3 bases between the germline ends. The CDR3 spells CASSMVGELFF. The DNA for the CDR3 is TGTGCCAGTAGTATGGTCGGGGAGCTGTTTTTT.

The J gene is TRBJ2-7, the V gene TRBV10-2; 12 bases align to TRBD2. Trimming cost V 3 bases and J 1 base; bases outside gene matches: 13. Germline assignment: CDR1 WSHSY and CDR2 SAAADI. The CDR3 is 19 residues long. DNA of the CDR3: TGCGCCAGCAGTGATTTTTTACCGCTAGCGGGAGGGAGGTCCTACGAGCAGTACTTC. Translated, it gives CASSDFLPLAGGRSYEQYF.

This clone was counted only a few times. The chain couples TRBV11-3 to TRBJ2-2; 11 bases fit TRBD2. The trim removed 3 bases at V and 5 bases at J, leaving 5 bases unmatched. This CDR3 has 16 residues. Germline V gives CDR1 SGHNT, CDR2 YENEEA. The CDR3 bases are TGTGCCAGCAGCTTCACTAGCGGGAGACGGACCGGGGAGCTGTTTTTT. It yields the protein CASSFTSGRRTGELFF.

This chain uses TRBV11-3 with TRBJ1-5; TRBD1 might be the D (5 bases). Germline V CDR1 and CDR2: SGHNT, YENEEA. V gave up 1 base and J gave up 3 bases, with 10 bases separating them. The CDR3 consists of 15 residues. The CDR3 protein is CASSLGGGDNQPQHF. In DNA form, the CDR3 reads TGTGCCAGCAGCTTAGGGGGGGGTGACAATCAGCCCCAGCATTTT.

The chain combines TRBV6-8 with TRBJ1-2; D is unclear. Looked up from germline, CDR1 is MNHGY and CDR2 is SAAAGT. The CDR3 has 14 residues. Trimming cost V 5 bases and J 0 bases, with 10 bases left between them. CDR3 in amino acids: CASSRLRPNYGYTF. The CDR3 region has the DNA TGTGCCAGCAGTAGACTGCGACCTAACTATGGCTACACCTTC.